This entry lists 10 T cell receptor beta chains sequenced from one sample in a study of blood T cell repertoires in COVID-19. Assay used: immunoSEQ multiplex PCR; TCRdb lists only in-frame clones, some missing. The sample shows around 360,000 clones, around 87% of them seen only once. What was sequenced was peripheral blood. All receptors derive from a woman in her 30s with COVID-19, enrolled during active disease.

This clone has only one observation. The V call is TRBV28, the J call TRBJ2-7; 10 bases are a match to TRBD1. This CDR3 region has 15 residues. The germline CDR1 and CDR2 sequences are MDHEN and SYDVKM. V lost 6 bases, J lost 5 bases, and 10 bases stayed unmatched. The CDR3 DNA reads as TGTGCCAGCAGCCCGGCCGGGACAGGGGCCGACGAGCAGTACTTC. This sequence encodes CASSPAGTGADEQYF.

The chain recombines TRBV29-1 with TRBJ2-7; no clear D. The CDR3 loop spans 11 amino acids. V was clipped by 7 bases and J by 0 bases, with 7 bases between them. CDR1 is SQVTM, CDR2 ANQGSEA, per germline. CDR3 protein: CSAQISYEQYF. The CDR3 bases are TGCAGCGCGCAGATCTCCTACGAGCAGTACTTC.

The CDR3 region is CATKGVQGAYEQYF. CDR3 DNA: TGTGCCACCAAGGGGGTTCAGGGGGCCTACGAGCAGTACTTC. This sequence joins TRBV27 and TRBJ2-7; 7 nucleotides agree with TRBD1. The CDR3 is 14 amino acids. CDR1 and CDR2 from the germline V gene are MNHEY and SMNVEV (reference sequence). V lost 10 bases, J lost 2 bases, and 11 bases stayed unmatched.

Details on this clone: Other DNA sequences in the sample encode the same CDR3. The CDR3, as DNA: TGTGCCAGCAGTTGGGACAGTTACGAGCAGTACTTC. Encoded protein: CASSWDSYEQYF. V gene TRBV7-8 combines with J gene TRBJ2-7, with 7 bases identical to TRBD1. With V trimmed by 6 bases and J by 4 bases, 3 bases remained unmatched. This CDR3 is 12 amino acids long. The germline V gene has CDR1 SGHVS and CDR2 FQNEAQ. The variable domain in full, with the rest retrieved from reference TRBV7-8 and TRBJ2-7, is GAGVSQSPRYKVAKRGQDVALRCDPISGHVSLFWYQQALGQGPEFLTYFQNEAQLDKSGLPSDRFFAERPEGSVSTLKIQRTQQEDSAVYLCASSWDSYEQYFGPGTRLTVT.

The genes are TRBV30 and TRBJ2-4; 8 bases match TRBD1. This CDR3 contains 17 residues. The junction had 11 bases not matched to a gene; V was cut back by 4 bases and J by 0 bases. The V gene's germline CDR1 is GTSNPN and CDR2 SVGIG (reference sequence). CDR3 nucleotides: TGTGCCTGGACCCGCGGCGGGACAGGCCCAGCCAAAAACATTCAGTACTTC. Protein: CAWTRGGTGPAKNIQYF.

This chain connects TRBV6-2 or TRBV6-3 to TRBJ2-2, with 9 bases lining up with TRBD2. Germline loops: CDR1 MNHEY, CDR2 SVGEGT. CDR3 length equals 14 residues. V gave up 6 bases and J gave up 7 bases; unmatched junction bases: 6. The CDR3 protein is CASSGSGSNGELFF. The CDR3 DNA reads TGTGCCAGCAGCGGTAGCGGGAGTAACGGGGAGCTGTTTTTT.

The chain employs TRBV30 and TRBJ1-5, with D maybe TRBD1 (5 bases). The ends were cut back, 2 bases at V and 10 bases at J, with 9 bases in the middle. The germline V gene encodes CDR1 GTSNPN and CDR2 SVGIG (reference sequence). There are 11 residues in the CDR3. The CDR3 region has the DNA TGTGCCTGGAGTAGTGGGGCCCCCCAGCATTTT. Translating gives CAWSSGAPQHF.

The chain uses TRBV7-9 and TRBJ2-4; 8 bases match TRBD1. From germline, CDR1 is SEHNR and CDR2 FQNEAQ (reference sequence). The CDR3 is 14 residues long. With 5 bases clipped from V and 6 bases from J, the junction kept 6 bases outside the gene matches. The CDR3 DNA sequence: TGTGCCAGCAGCGAGGGGGACAGGAGAAACATTCAGTACTTC. Protein product: CASSEGDRRNIQYF. Supplemented by reference TRBV7-9 and TRBJ2-4, the full variable domain reads DTGVSQNPRHKITKRGQNVTFRCDPISEHNRLYWYRQTLGQGPEFLTYFQNEAQLEKSRLLSDRFSAERPKGSFSTLEIQRTEQGDSAMYLCASSEGDRRNIQYFGAGTRLSVL.

This sequence joins TRBV29-1 and TRBJ2-5; perhaps TRBD2 as D (6 bases). Germline values: CDR1 SQVTM, CDR2 ANQGSEA. CDR3 length: 13 amino acids. Trimming stripped 7 bases from V and 4 bases from J, with 16 bases between. The CDR3 DNA is TGCAGCGCTGGGGTGGGGACTGGAGAGACCCAGTACTTC. The encoded protein is CSAGVGTGETQYF. The variable domain in full, with the rest retrieved from reference TRBV29-1 and TRBJ2-5, is SAVISQKPSRDICQRGTSLTIQCQVDSQVTMMFWYRQQPGQSLTLIATANQGSEATYESGFVIDKFPISRPNLTFSTLTVSNMSPEDSSIYLCSAGVGTGETQYFGPGTRLLVL.

The chain recombines TRBV19 with TRBJ1-2, with 9 bases matching TRBD1. V lost 4 bases, J lost 7 bases, and 4 bases stayed unmatched. In germline, CDR1 is LNHDA, CDR2 SQIVND (reference sequence). The CDR3 contains 13 residues. CDR3 bases: TGTGCCAGTAGTACTACAGGGGGCAGTGGCTACACCTTC. Translating it yields CASSTTGGSGYTF.